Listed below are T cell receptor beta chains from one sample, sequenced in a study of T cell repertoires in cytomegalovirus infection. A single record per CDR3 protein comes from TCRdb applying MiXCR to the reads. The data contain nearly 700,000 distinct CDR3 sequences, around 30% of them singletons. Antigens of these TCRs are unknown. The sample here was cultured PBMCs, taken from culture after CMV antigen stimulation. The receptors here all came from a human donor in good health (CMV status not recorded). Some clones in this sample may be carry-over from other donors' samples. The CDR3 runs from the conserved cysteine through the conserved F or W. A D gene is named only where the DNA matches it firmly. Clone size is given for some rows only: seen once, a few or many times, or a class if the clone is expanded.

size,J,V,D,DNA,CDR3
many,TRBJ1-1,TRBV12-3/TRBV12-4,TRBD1,TGTGCCAGCAGCCTTCGACAGGGGAACACTGAAGCTTTCTTT,CASSLRQGNTEAFF
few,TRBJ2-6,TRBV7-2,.,TGTGCCAGCAGCTTGGGACGGAGCTCTGGGGCCAACGTCCTGACTTTC,CASSLGRSSGANVLTF
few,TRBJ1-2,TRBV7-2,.,TGTGCCAGCAGCTTAGAGCCGTCCTTGGGCTACACCTTC,CASSLEPSLGYTF
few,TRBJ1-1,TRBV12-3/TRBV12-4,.,TGTGCCAGCAGTCCTATCGACAGGCCGGGGAACACTGAAGCTTTCTTT,CASSPIDRPGNTEAFF
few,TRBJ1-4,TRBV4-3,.,TGCGCCAGCAGCCAAGATCTTCTCTGGACAGCAACTAATGAAAAACTGTTTTTT,CASSQDLLWTATNEKLFF
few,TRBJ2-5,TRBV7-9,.,TGTGCCAGCAGCTCGAGGGTTGTTTGGGAGACCCAGTACTTC,CASSSRVVWETQYF
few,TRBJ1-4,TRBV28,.,TGTGCCAGCAGTTTATCAGGGGTGGCTAATGAAAAACTGTTTTTT,CASSLSGVANEKLFF
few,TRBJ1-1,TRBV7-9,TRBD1,TGTGCCGCTGGGACAGGGGGCATGAACACTGAAGCTTTCTTT,CAAGTGGMNTEAFF
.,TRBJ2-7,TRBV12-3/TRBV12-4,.,TGTGCCAGCAGTTTAGCGTGGTCGAGCTACGAGCAGTACTTC,CASSLAWSSYEQYF
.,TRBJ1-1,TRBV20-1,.,TGCAGTGCTAGACGTCCTGGTGCGCGACAGTCGAACACTGAAGCTTTCTTT,CSARRPGARQSNTEAFF
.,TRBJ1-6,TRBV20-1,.,TGCAGTGCTCGAGCTCGTGGGGTCGCCTATAATTCACCCCTCCACTTT,CSARARGVAYNSPLHF
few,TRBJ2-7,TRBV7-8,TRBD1,TGTGCCAGCAGCATCGAAAACAGGGGAAGGTACGAGCAGTACTTC,CASSIENRGRYEQYF
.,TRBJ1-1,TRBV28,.,TGTGCCAGCAGTCCTATCCCGGACACTGAAGCTTTCTTT,CASSPIPDTEAFF
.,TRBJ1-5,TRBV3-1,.,TGTGCCAGCAGCCAAGCGAGCAACAATCAGCCCCAGCATTTT,CASSQASNNQPQHF
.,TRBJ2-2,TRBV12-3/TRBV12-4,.,TGTGCCAGCAGCCTCCTAGTGACCGGGGAGCTGTTTTTT,CASSLLVTGELFF
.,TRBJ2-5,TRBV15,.,TGTGCCACCACCAGAGGCCACCAAGAGACCCAGTACTTC,CATTRGHQETQYF
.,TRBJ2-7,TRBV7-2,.,TGTGCCAGCAGCTTAGATACAGGGTTCTACGAGCAGTACTTC,CASSLDTGFYEQYF
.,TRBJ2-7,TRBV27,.,TGTGCCAGCAGTTCCCATTCCTACGAGCAGTACTTC,CASSSHSYEQYF
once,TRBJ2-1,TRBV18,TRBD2,TGTGCCAGCTCACCAGGGGGGGTGAGCTCCTACAATGAGCAGTTCTTC,CASSPGGVSSYNEQFF
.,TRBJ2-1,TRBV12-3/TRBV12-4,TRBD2,TGTGCCAGCAGGTCCGGGACTAGCGGGGGCCGTCATCAGTTCTTC,CASRSGTSGGRHQFF
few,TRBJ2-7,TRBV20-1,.,TGCAGTGCCAAAAGGCCGGGACTCTCCTCCTACGAGCAGTACTTC,CSAKRPGLSSYEQYF
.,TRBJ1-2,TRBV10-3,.,TGTGCCATCAGTGTCGGTTGGTATGGCTACACCTTC,CAISVGWYGYTF
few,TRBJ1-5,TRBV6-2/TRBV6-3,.,TGTGCCAGCAGTTACTCTCCCCTAGCTCAGCCCCAGCATTTT,CASSYSPLAQPQHF
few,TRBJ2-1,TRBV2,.,TGTGCCAGCAGTGTGGAGACAGGCTCCTACAATGAGCAGTTCTTC,CASSVETGSYNEQFF
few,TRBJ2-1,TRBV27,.,TGTGCCAGCAGTTTTAGTCTAGCAGAGAATGAGCAGTTCTTC,CASSFSLAENEQFF
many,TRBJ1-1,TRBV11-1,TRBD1,TGTGCCAGCAGCTTAGTGTTCCAATTTCTGACTGAGGGGACAGCTTCTAACACTGAAGCTTTCTTT,CASSLVFQFLTEGTASNTEAFF
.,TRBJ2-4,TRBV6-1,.,TGTGCCAGCAGGAAAGAGGGGGAAGCCAAAAACATTCAGTACTTC,CASRKEGEAKNIQYF